This is a list of T cell receptor beta chains from one sample in a study of T cells after yellow fever vaccination. Via MiXCR, TCRdb re-called the 5' RACE reads, giving one row per CDR3 protein. Among around 350,000 distinct CDR3 sequences, 6% to 8% were seen once, and the ten largest hold 15%. The sequencing used PBMCs, collected 5 days after the yellow fever booster vaccination. These receptors were taken from a young man who received the YFV17D yellow fever vaccine. Each CDR3 is given with its conserved first and last residue. Fields, in order: clone size, J gene, D gene, V gene, CDR3 DNA, CDR3 protein. D genes are given only for firm matches. Only part of the rows carry a size: once, few, many, or a class if the clone is expanded.

size: few
J: TRBJ2-4
D: -
V: TRBV20-1
DNA: TGCAGTGCTAGAGAGACAGGTCCCAAAAACATTCAGTACTTC
CDR3: CSARETGPKNIQYF

size: few
J: TRBJ2-2
D: TRBD1
V: TRBV9
DNA: TGTGCCAGCAGCGTAGGGACAGGGTTCGCCGGGGAGCTGTTTTTT
CDR3: CASSVGTGFAGELFF

size: few
J: TRBJ2-7
D: TRBD2
V: TRBV20-1
DNA: TGCAGTGCCCAAGGACTAGCGGAGCTCCTCTCTCAAGAGCAGTACTTC
CDR3: CSAQGLAELLSQEQYF

size: many
J: TRBJ1-4
D: -
V: TRBV7-2
DNA: TGTGCCAGCAGGCGAACCCAGGGGAATAATGAAAAACTGTTTTTT
CDR3: CASRRTQGNNEKLFF

size: many
J: TRBJ2-2
D: -
V: TRBV5-4
DNA: TGTGCCAGCAGCTTGGAGAGAGACACCGGGGAGCTGTTTTTT
CDR3: CASSLERDTGELFF

size: few
J: TRBJ1-3
D: -
V: TRBV7-9
DNA: TGTGCCAGCAGCTCCGCAGGGAGTCTGGTAGACACCATATATTTT
CDR3: CASSSAGSLVDTIYF

size: -
J: TRBJ2-5
D: TRBD1
V: TRBV7-2
DNA: TGTGCCAGCAGCCTCGACAGGGCTCTCGAGACCCGGTACTTC
CDR3: CASSLDRALETRYF

size: few
J: TRBJ2-2
D: TRBD2
V: TRBV11-2
DNA: TGTGCCAGCAGCTCCACCTGGGGGGGGGGTGTGACGAACACCGGGGAGCTGTTTTTT
CDR3: CASSSTWGGGVTNTGELFF

size: many
J: TRBJ2-1
D: -
V: TRBV5-1
DNA: TGCGCCAGCAGCTTGGTCCTCGCCGGCTCCTACAATGAGCAGTTCTTC
CDR3: CASSLVLAGSYNEQFF

size: many
J: TRBJ2-5
D: -
V: TRBV27
DNA: TGTGCCAGCAGCTCGTTTGGGTTACAAGAGACCCAGTACTTC
CDR3: CASSSFGLQETQYF

size: many
J: TRBJ2-7
D: TRBD1
V: TRBV10-3
DNA: TGTGCCATCAGTGACGGGACAGGGGGGTACGAGCAGTACTTC
CDR3: CAISDGTGGYEQYF

size: many
J: TRBJ2-2
D: -
V: TRBV30
DNA: TGTGCCTGGAGTGTAGTACATCGTGGGGAGCTGTTTTTT
CDR3: CAWSVVHRGELFF

size: few
J: TRBJ2-5
D: -
V: TRBV20-1
DNA: TGCAGTGCTAGGGTTACTCAGGGGTACCAAGAGACCCAGTACTTC
CDR3: CSARVTQGYQETQYF

size: few
J: TRBJ2-1
D: -
V: TRBV3-1
DNA: TGTGCCAGCAGCCAACTTCTGTTTAGCGGACGCAATGAGCAGTTCTTC
CDR3: CASSQLLFSGRNEQFF

size: -
J: TRBJ2-2
D: TRBD1
V: TRBV5-6
DNA: TGTGCCAGCAGCTTGGATCGGACAGGGACCGGGGAGCTGTTTTTT
CDR3: CASSLDRTGTGELFF

size: -
J: TRBJ1-1
D: TRBD1
V: TRBV27
DNA: TGTGCCAGCAGTTCCTGGACAGGGGGCCGTAACACTGAAGCTTTCTTT
CDR3: CASSSWTGGRNTEAFF

size: many
J: TRBJ1-4
D: -
V: TRBV20-1
DNA: TGCAGTGCTAGACCGGACAGAAACAATGAAAAACTGTTTTTT
CDR3: CSARPDRNNEKLFF

size: -
J: TRBJ2-1
D: -
V: TRBV4-3
DNA: TGCGCCAGCAGCCATTCGACGGACAATGAGCAGTTCTTC
CDR3: CASSHSTDNEQFF

size: many
J: TRBJ1-5
D: TRBD1
V: TRBV7-9
DNA: TGTGCCAGCAGTACCACAGGGGTCCAACAGCCCCAGCATTTT
CDR3: CASSTTGVQQPQHF

size: few
J: TRBJ2-7
D: -
V: TRBV12-5
DNA: TGTGCTAGTGGTTTGTTACAGGGAGGCGAGCAGTACTTC
CDR3: CASGLLQGGEQYF

size: -
J: TRBJ2-7
D: -
V: TRBV28
DNA: TGTGCCAGCATCCCCTCTCGAGGGTCAATGAGCTCCTACGAGCAGTACTTC
CDR3: CASIPSRGSMSSYEQYF

size: few
J: TRBJ2-3
D: -
V: TRBV28
DNA: TGTGCCAGTGGTCTAGCCGACGGTAATACGCAGTATTTT
CDR3: CASGLADGNTQYF

size: few
J: TRBJ2-5
D: TRBD2
V: TRBV7-2
DNA: TGTGCCAGCAGCCCGGCGGGGAGTAGCGGGAGTAAGACCCAGTACTTC
CDR3: CASSPAGSSGSKTQYF

size: -
J: TRBJ1-5
D: -
V: TRBV6-2/TRBV6-3
DNA: TGTGCCAGCAGTTACTCGATAGGGTTCGATCAGCCCCAGCATTTT
CDR3: CASSYSIGFDQPQHF

size: many
J: TRBJ2-7
D: -
V: TRBV5-1
DNA: TGCGCCAGCAGCGCGACTAGAGTTGTTTCCTACGAGCAGTACTTC
CDR3: CASSATRVVSYEQYF

size: -
J: TRBJ1-1
D: -
V: TRBV29-1
DNA: TGCAGCGTTGCACGGTATGAGGTTATGAACACTGAAGCTTTCTTT
CDR3: CSVARYEVMNTEAFF

size: -
J: TRBJ2-5
D: -
V: TRBV3-1
DNA: TGTGCCAGCAGCCAAGATCTGTGGGCGACCCAGTACTTC
CDR3: CASSQDLWATQYF

size: many
J: TRBJ2-2
D: -
V: TRBV4-1
DNA: TGCGCCAGCAGCCAAGAGGCCAGGGGAGTTGCCGGGGAGCTGTTTTTT
CDR3: CASSQEARGVAGELFF

size: many
J: TRBJ2-2
D: TRBD2
V: TRBV6-5
DNA: TGTGCCAGCAGTTGGGGACTAGCGGGCCAGAACACCGGGGAGCTGTTTTTT
CDR3: CASSWGLAGQNTGELFF

size: many
J: TRBJ2-3
D: -
V: TRBV12-3/TRBV12-4
DNA: TGTGCCAGCAGTTTATCAGCACTGGGAGATACGCAGTATTTT
CDR3: CASSLSALGDTQYF

size: few
J: TRBJ1-2
D: -
V: TRBV28
DNA: TGTGCCAGCAGCGCCGGGATTAGGGGCTACACCTTC
CDR3: CASSAGIRGYTF

size: many
J: TRBJ2-7
D: TRBD1
V: TRBV2
DNA: TGTGCCAGCAGCGGACAGGGGATGGCGGGCGAGCAGTACTTC
CDR3: CASSGQGMAGEQYF

size: many
J: TRBJ2-1
D: -
V: TRBV25-1
DNA: TGTGCCAGCAGGACCGTGGTCAATGAGCAGTTCTTC
CDR3: CASRTVVNEQFF

size: many
J: TRBJ2-3
D: TRBD2
V: TRBV11-2
DNA: TGTGCCAGCAGCTCCTCTGAGGGACTAGCGGGAGGGTCTAGCACAGATACGCAGTATTTT
CDR3: CASSSSEGLAGGSSTDTQYF

size: -
J: TRBJ2-2
D: TRBD2
V: TRBV12-3/TRBV12-4
DNA: TGTGCCAGCAGCACAAATAGCGGGAAACGTACCGGGGAGCTGTTTTTT
CDR3: CASSTNSGKRTGELFF

size: few
J: TRBJ2-5
D: -
V: TRBV4-3
DNA: TGCGCCAGCAGCCTAGACAGGTTAGCGGAGACCCAGTACTTC
CDR3: CASSLDRLAETQYF

size: -
J: TRBJ2-7
D: TRBD1
V: TRBV18
DNA: TGTGCCAGCTCCGGGGGACAGGGGGTGTACGAGCAGTACTTC
CDR3: CASSGGQGVYEQYF

size: -
J: TRBJ2-3
D: -
V: TRBV29-1
DNA: TGCAGCGTTGAGAAGGGATATACGCAGTATTTT
CDR3: CSVEKGYTQYF

size: few
J: TRBJ2-3
D: -
V: TRBV2
DNA: TGTGCCAGCAGTCCAGTGGACGGTTCCACAGATACGCAGTATTTT
CDR3: CASSPVDGSTDTQYF

size: many
J: TRBJ1-4
D: -
V: TRBV7-8
DNA: TGTGCCAGCAGCCCTAAATCAACTAATGAAAAACTGTTTTTT
CDR3: CASSPKSTNEKLFF

size: -
J: TRBJ2-3
D: -
V: TRBV11-2
DNA: TGTGCCAGCAGCTTACGAAAAGACGGAGCGAAGACTAGCACAGATACGCAGTATTTT
CDR3: CASSLRKDGAKTSTDTQYF

size: few
J: TRBJ2-2
D: -
V: TRBV27
DNA: TGTGCCAGCACCTTAAGCTGGTTCGGGAACACCGGGGAGCTGTTTTTT
CDR3: CASTLSWFGNTGELFF

size: few
J: TRBJ1-5
D: TRBD1
V: TRBV12-3/TRBV12-4
DNA: TGTGCCAGCAAAGTGGGACAGCCCTTTAGCAATCAGCCCCAGCATTTT
CDR3: CASKVGQPFSNQPQHF

size: -
J: TRBJ2-5
D: -
V: TRBV7-9
DNA: TGTGCCAGCAGCCGTGGGAGGAGCACATCCCAAGAGACCCAGTACTTC
CDR3: CASSRGRSTSQETQYF

size: many
J: TRBJ2-1
D: TRBD2
V: TRBV12-3/TRBV12-4
DNA: TGTGCCAGCAGTGGGGGACTAGCGGGCTACAATGAGCAGTTCTTC
CDR3: CASSGGLAGYNEQFF

size: -
J: TRBJ1-2
D: -
V: TRBV6-1
DNA: TGTGCCAGCAGTGAAGGGGCAGGGGAGGTCTATGGCTACACCTTC
CDR3: CASSEGAGEVYGYTF

size: many
J: TRBJ2-2
D: TRBD2
V: TRBV6-5
DNA: TGTGCCAGCAGAACTAGCGGGCTCGGCACCGGGGAGCTGTTTTTT
CDR3: CASRTSGLGTGELFF

size: few
J: TRBJ2-7
D: TRBD2
V: TRBV20-1
DNA: TGCAGTGCTCGCAGCGGGAGAGAATTCGAGCAGTACTTC
CDR3: CSARSGREFEQYF

size: many
J: TRBJ2-1
D: -
V: TRBV12-3/TRBV12-4
DNA: TGTGCCAGCAGTTTAGGTAGGGTGAAGCAGTTCTTC
CDR3: CASSLGRVKQFF

size: few
J: TRBJ2-7
D: -
V: TRBV7-2
DNA: TGTGCCAGCAGCTTAGGGGGCATACGCTACGAGCAGTACTTC
CDR3: CASSLGGIRYEQYF

size: few
J: TRBJ2-7
D: TRBD1
V: TRBV23-1
DNA: TGCGCCAGCAGTCAAGGGACAGGTCGAAACTACGAGCAGTACTTC
CDR3: CASSQGTGRNYEQYF

size: -
J: TRBJ2-6
D: -
V: TRBV30
DNA: TGTGCCTGGAGTGTACCCTCTGGGGCCAACGTCCTGACTTTC
CDR3: CAWSVPSGANVLTF

size: -
J: TRBJ2-7
D: -
V: TRBV5-1
DNA: TGCGCCAGCAGGCAGAGCAGGGTGAAGACCTACGAGCAGTACTTC
CDR3: CASRQSRVKTYEQYF

size: few
J: TRBJ2-2
D: -
V: TRBV25-1
DNA: TGTGCCAGCAGTGAATCGGTGGGAGGTGGCACCGGGGAGCTGTTTTTT
CDR3: CASSESVGGGTGELFF

size: -
J: TRBJ2-1
D: -
V: TRBV7-8
DNA: TGTGCCAGCAGCTTAATCGGGGATAACAATGAGCAGTTCTTC
CDR3: CASSLIGDNNEQFF